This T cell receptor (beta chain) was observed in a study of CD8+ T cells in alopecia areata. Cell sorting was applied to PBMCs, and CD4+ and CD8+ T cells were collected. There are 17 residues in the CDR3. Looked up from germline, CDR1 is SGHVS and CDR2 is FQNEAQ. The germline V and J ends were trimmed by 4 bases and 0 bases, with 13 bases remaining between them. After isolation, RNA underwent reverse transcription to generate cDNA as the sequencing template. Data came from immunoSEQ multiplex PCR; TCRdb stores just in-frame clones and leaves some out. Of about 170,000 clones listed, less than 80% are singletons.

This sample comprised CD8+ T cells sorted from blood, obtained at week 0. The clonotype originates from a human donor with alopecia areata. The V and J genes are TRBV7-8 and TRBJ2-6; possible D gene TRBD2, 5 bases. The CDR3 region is CASSSGMLSSGANVLTF. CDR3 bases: TGTGCCAGCAGCTCGGGAATGCTATCCTCTGGGGCCAACGTCCTGACTTTC.